Listed below are T cell receptor beta chains from one sample, sequenced in a study of T cells in Graves' hyperthyroidism and ophthalmopathy. MiXCR, applied by TCRdb to the multiplex PCR reads, yields one record per CDR3 protein. The profile covers around 300,000 distinct CDR3 sequences, with roughly 13% appearing a single time and roughly 35% taken by the ten largest. Material for sequencing was blood. Every receptor here comes from a woman in her thirties or forties with Graves' ophthalmopathy. CDR3s include the opening cysteine and the closing phenylalanine or tryptophan. The D gene is left open where the match is weak. The size of a clone is reported for some rows only, either as once, few or many, or as a class for expanded clones.

j_gene	d_gene	v_gene	abundance	CDR3nt	CDR3aa
TRBJ1-1	.	TRBV6-1	many	TGTGCCAGCAGTACGCGACAGGCCCGGGGCACTGAAGCTTTCTTT	CASSTRQARGTEAFF
TRBJ2-5	.	TRBV27	many	TGTGCCAGCAGTTTAGGGGGTGGTTCGACCCAGTACTTC	CASSLGGGSTQYF
TRBJ2-1	TRBD2	TRBV24-1	many	TGTGCCACCGGCGGACTAGCGGGAGGGCCTGTTGAGCAGTTCTTC	CATGGLAGGPVEQFF
TRBJ2-3	TRBD1	TRBV27	many	TGTGCCAGCAGTTTTTGGACAGGGGCCGATACGCAGTATTTT	CASSFWTGADTQYF
TRBJ2-2	.	TRBV11-2	many	TGTGCCAGCTCGGGATACCCCACCGGGGAGCTGTTTTTT	CASSGYPTGELFF
TRBJ2-5	.	TRBV20-1	few	TGCAGTGCGGACGGACACCCCCAAGAGACCCAGTACTTC	CSADGHPQETQYF
TRBJ2-7	TRBD1	TRBV11-2	many	TGTGCCAGCAGCCCTTCCGGGACAGCCCATGAGCAGTACTTC	CASSPSGTAHEQYF
TRBJ2-1	TRBD2	TRBV29-1	.	TGCAGCGTTGAAGGGCTAGCGGAGGACAATGAGCAGTTCTTC	CSVEGLAEDNEQFF
TRBJ2-1	.	TRBV6-6	many	TGTGCCAGCAGTTACTCCCCCCAATTATACAATGAGCAGTTCTTC	CASSYSPQLYNEQFF
TRBJ2-2	.	TRBV30	.	TGTGCCTGGAGTGTAGGGGTGAACACCGGGGAGCTGTTTTTT	CAWSVGVNTGELFF
TRBJ2-1	.	TRBV2	many	TGTGCCAGCAGTGAAGCCCGGGGACCTTACAATGAGCAGTTCTTC	CASSEARGPYNEQFF
TRBJ1-1	TRBD1	TRBV20-1	many	TGCAGTGCTAGTCTCTCGGGACAGATGAACACTGAAGCTTTCTTT	CSASLSGQMNTEAFF
TRBJ1-4	.	TRBV7-9	.	TGTGCCAGCAGCCCCAAGATTCAGCGGGGACCCGCGGGGCGGGGTGAAAAACTGTTTTTT	CASSPKIQRGPAGRGEKLFF
TRBJ1-5	.	TRBV5-6	.	TGTGCCAGCAGCATCGACGGTGGAGGTCAGCCCCAGCATTTT	CASSIDGGGQPQHF
TRBJ1-2	.	TRBV15	.	TGTGCCACCAGCAGAGGGTGGCAGGCTGTGACCTTC	CATSRGWQAVTF
TRBJ2-1	.	TRBV5-6	many	TGTGCCAGCAGCATCACCTTACTAGCCGGCAATGAGCAGTTCTTC	CASSITLLAGNEQFF
TRBJ1-3	.	TRBV6-1	.	TGTGCCAGCAGTACTACAGTCTCTTCTGGAAACACCATATATTTT	CASSTTVSSGNTIYF
TRBJ2-1	TRBD1	TRBV19	many	TGTGCCACCTGCCAGGGGGCTTCCTACAATGAGCAGTTCTTC	CATCQGASYNEQFF
TRBJ2-5	.	TRBV28	many	TGTGCCAGCAGTTTACTCCAAGAGACCCAGTACTTC	CASSLLQETQYF
TRBJ1-2	.	TRBV2	.	TGTGCCAGCTGGAGGGAAGCGAGAAGTGGCTACACCTTC	CASWREARSGYTF
TRBJ1-2	TRBD1	TRBV28	many	TGTGCCAGCAGTTTTCACCCCCCCAAGAACAGGGGAGGCTATGGCTACACCTTC	CASSFHPPKNRGGYGYTF
TRBJ2-3	.	TRBV4-1	many	TGCGCCAGCAGCCAAGATGGGGGGCCTTCCGATACGCAGTATTTT	CASSQDGGPSDTQYF
TRBJ2-7	TRBD2	TRBV7-2	.	TGTGCCAGCAGCTCCCATGGGACTAGCGTTTCCTACGAGCAGTACTTC	CASSSHGTSVSYEQYF
TRBJ1-2	.	TRBV20-1	few	.	CSDAVGVGTF
TRBJ2-3	.	TRBV7-2	.	TGTGCCAGCAGCCTGTGGGGCGGGGCTAGCACAGATACGCAGTATTTT	CASSLWGGASTDTQYF
TRBJ2-2	TRBD1	TRBV19	many	TGTGCCAGTAGTAGACAGGGGGTTTACACCGGGGAGCTGTTTTTT	CASSRQGVYTGELFF
TRBJ2-1	TRBD2	TRBV12-3/TRBV12-4	few	TGTGCCAGCAGTTTCAGGCGCAAAGCGGGGGATAACAATGAGCAGTTCTTC	CASSFRRKAGDNNEQFF
TRBJ1-1	.	TRBV7-9	many	TGTGCCAGCAGCTTAGGGGCAGGGGCTAGCACTGAAGCTTTCTTT	CASSLGAGASTEAFF
TRBJ1-6	.	TRBV3-1	.	TGTGCCAGCAGCCGAATCTCCGGTAATTCACCCCTCCACTTT	CASSRISGNSPLHF
TRBJ2-5	.	TRBV3-1	.	TGTGCCAGCAGCCAAGTGGGTGAGGGGCAAGAGACCCAGTACTTC	CASSQVGEGQETQYF
TRBJ1-6	TRBD1	TRBV2	many	TGTGCCAGCAGCGTCGGGACAGGATATTCACCCCTCCACTTT	CASSVGTGYSPLHF
TRBJ1-5	.	TRBV19	many	TGTGCCAGTAGGGTGACGGACAAGAGTCAGCCCCAGCATTTT	CASRVTDKSQPQHF
TRBJ1-5	.	TRBV6-5	many	TGTGCCAGCAGTTACTCGCCACCCGCCAGCAATCAGCCCCAGCATTTT	CASSYSPPASNQPQHF
TRBJ2-7	TRBD1	TRBV6-1	many	TGTGCCAGCAGTGAAGTAAGGGGGCTAGGAGATGAGCAGTACTTC	CASSEVRGLGDEQYF
TRBJ2-7	TRBD1	TRBV20-1	.	TGCAGTGCTAGAGAGGTTACAGGGGGCTACTACGAGCAGTACTTC	CSAREVTGGYYEQYF
TRBJ2-7	TRBD1	TRBV19	few	TGTGCCAGTAAAGATCGAGACCAGGGGGACTACGAGCAGTACTTC	CASKDRDQGDYEQYF
TRBJ1-5	TRBD1	TRBV18	.	TGTGCCAGCTCACCAGGACAGGGGGTTAATCAGCCCCAGCATTTT	CASSPGQGVNQPQHF
TRBJ2-7	.	TRBV19	few	TGTGCCAGTAGTATAGGACCCCACGAGCAGTACTTC	CASSIGPHEQYF
TRBJ1-2	.	TRBV2	many	TGTGCCAGCAGTTTTAATCGACAGGTCTTTGGCTACACCTTC	CASSFNRQVFGYTF
TRBJ2-4	.	TRBV6-5	few	TGTGCCAGCAGTTACTTAGCCGGCAATAGAGCCAAAAACATTCAGTACTTC	CASSYLAGNRAKNIQYF